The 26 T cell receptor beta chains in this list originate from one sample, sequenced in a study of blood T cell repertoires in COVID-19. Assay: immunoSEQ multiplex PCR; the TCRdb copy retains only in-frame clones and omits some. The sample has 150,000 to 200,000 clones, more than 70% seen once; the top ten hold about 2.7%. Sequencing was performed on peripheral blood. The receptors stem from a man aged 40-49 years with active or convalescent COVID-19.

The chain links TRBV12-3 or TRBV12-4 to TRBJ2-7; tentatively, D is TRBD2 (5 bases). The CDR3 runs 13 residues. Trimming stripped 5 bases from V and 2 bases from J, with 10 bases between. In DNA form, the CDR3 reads TGTGCCAGCAGTCCCCTGGGAGCCTACGAGCAGTACTTC. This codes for CASSPLGAYEQYF.

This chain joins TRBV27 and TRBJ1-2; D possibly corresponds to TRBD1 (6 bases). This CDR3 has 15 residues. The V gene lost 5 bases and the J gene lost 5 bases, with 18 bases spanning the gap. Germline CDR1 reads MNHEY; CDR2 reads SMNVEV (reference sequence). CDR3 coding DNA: TGTGCCAGCAGTCCGTGGGGGGGGCGAATATATGGCTACACCTTC. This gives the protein CASSPWGGRIYGYTF.

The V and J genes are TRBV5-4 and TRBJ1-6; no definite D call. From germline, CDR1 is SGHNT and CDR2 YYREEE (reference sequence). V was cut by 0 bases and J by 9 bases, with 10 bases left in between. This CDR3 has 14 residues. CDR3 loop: CASSLVRSGSPLHF. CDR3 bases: TGTGCCAGCAGCTTGGTGCGGAGCGGTTCACCCCTCCACTTT. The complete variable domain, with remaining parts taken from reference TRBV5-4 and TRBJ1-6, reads ETGVTQSPTHLIKTRGQQVTLRCSSQSGHNTVSWYQQALGQGPQFIFQYYREEENGRGNFPPRFSGLQFPNYSSELNVNALELDDSALYLCASSLVRSGSPLHFGNGTRLTVT.

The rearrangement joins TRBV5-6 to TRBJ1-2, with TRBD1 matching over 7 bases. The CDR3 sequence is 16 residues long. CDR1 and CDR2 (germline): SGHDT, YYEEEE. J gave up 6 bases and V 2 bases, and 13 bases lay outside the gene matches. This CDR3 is CASSLGSGRGINGYTF. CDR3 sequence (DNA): TGTGCCAGCAGCTTAGGGTCGGGCAGGGGGATCAATGGCTACACCTTC.

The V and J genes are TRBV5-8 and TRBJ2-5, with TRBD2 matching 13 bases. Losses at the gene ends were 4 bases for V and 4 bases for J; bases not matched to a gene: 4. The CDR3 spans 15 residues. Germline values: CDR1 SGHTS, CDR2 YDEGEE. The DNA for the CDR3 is TGTGCCAGCAGCGACGGGACTAGCGGGGTAGAGACCCAGTACTTC. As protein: CASSDGTSGVETQYF.

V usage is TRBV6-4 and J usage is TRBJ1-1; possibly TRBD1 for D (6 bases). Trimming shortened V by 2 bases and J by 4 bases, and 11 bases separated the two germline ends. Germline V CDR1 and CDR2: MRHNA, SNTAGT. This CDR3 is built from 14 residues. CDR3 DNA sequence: TGTGCCAGCAGTGACGGGGGGGCCGGCACTGAAGCTTTCTTT. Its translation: CASSDGGAGTEAFF.

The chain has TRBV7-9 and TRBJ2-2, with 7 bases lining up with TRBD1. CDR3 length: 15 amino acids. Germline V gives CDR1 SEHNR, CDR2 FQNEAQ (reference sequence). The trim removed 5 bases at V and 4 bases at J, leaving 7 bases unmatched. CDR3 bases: TGTGCCAGCAGCCCTCGACAGGGCCGCACCGGGGAGCTGTTTTTT. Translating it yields CASSPRQGRTGELFF.

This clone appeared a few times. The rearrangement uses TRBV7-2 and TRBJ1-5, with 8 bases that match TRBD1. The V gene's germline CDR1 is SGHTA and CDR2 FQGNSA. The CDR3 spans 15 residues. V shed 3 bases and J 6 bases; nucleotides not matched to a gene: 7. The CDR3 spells CASSFQGALGQPQHF. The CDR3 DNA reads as TGTGCCAGCAGCTTTCAGGGGGCGCTTGGTCAGCCCCAGCATTTT. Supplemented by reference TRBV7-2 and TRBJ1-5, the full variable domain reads GAGVSQSPSNKVTEKGKDVELRCDPISGHTALYWYRQSLGQGLEFLIYFQGNSAPDKSGLPSDRFSAERTGGSVSTLTIQRTQQEDSAVYLCASSFQGALGQPQHFGDGTRLSIL.

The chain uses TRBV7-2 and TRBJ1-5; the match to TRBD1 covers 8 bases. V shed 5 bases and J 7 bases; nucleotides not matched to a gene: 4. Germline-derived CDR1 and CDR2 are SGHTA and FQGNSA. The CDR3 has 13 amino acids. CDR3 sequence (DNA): TGTGCCAGCAGCGCTTACAGGGGGCAGCCCCAGCATTTT. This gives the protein CASSAYRGQPQHF.

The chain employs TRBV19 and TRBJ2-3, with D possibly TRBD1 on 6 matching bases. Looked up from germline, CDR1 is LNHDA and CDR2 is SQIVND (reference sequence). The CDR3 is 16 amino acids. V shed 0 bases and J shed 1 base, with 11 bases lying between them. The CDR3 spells CASSIDRGQRTDTQYF. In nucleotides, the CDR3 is TGTGCCAGTAGTATAGATCGTGGACAGCGCACAGATACGCAGTATTTT.

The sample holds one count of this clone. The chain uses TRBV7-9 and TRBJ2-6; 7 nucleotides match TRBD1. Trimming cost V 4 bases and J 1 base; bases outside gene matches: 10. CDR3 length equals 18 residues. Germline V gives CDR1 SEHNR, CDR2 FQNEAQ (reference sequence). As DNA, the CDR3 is TGTGCCAGCAGCTCCAGGACAGGTTGGGGATCTGGGGCCAACGTCCTGACTTTC. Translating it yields CASSSRTGWGSGANVLTF.

As DNA, the CDR3 is TGTGCCAGCAGTTACCCGAACCGGGACGAGCAGTACTTC. Its protein product is CASSYPNRDEQYF. V usage is TRBV6-6 and J usage is TRBJ2-7; no firm D call. Trimming pared 2 bases from V and 5 bases from J, leaving 10 bases between. The CDR3 runs 13 residues. Germline CDR1 reads MNHNY; CDR2 reads SVGAGI (reference sequence).

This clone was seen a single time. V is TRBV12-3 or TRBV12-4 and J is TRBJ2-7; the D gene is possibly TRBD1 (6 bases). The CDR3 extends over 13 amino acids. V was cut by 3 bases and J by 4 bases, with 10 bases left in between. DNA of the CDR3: TGTGCCAGCAGTTTCCTTAGGGGGTACGAGCAGTACTTC. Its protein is CASSFLRGYEQYF.

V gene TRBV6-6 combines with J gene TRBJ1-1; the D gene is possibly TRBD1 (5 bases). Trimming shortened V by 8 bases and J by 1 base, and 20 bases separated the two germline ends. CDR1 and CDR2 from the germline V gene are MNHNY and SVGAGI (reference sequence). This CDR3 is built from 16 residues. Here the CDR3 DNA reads TGTGCCAGCCGCCTGGGTGTGGGGCGCGGGAACACTGAAGCTTTCTTT. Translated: CASRLGVGRGNTEAFF.

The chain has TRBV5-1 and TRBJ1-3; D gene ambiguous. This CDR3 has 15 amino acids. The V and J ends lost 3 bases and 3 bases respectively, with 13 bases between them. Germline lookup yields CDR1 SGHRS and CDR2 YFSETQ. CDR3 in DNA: TGCGCCAGCAGCTCCCAATTTGGACTTGGAAACACCATATATTTT. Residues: CASSSQFGLGNTIYF.

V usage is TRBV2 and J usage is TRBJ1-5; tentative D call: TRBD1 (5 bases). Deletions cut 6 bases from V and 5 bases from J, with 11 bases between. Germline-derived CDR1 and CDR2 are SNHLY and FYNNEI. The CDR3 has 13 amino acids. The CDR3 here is CASRGGEYQPQHF. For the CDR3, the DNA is TGTGCCAGCAGGGGGGGTGAGTATCAGCCCCAGCATTTT.

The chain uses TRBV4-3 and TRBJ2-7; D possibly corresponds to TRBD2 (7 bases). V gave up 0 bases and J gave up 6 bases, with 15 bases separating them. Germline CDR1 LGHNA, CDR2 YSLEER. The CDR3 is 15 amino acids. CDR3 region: CASSQDVTGGFEQYF. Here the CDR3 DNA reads TGCGCCAGCAGCCAAGACGTCACGGGGGGCTTCGAGCAGTACTTC.

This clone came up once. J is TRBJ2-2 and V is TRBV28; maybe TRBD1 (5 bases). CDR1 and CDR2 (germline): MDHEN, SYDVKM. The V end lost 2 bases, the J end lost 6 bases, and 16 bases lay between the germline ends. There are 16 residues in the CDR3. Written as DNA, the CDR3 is TGTGCCAGCAGTTTAATACAGGCCCCTTACGCCGGGGAGCTGTTTTTT. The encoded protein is CASSLIQAPYAGELFF.

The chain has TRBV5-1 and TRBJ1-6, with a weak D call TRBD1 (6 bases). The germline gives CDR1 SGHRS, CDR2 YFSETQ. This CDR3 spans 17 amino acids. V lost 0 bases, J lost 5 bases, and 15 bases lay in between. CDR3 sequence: CASSLDPQGNDNSPLHF. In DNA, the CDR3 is TGCGCCAGCAGCTTGGACCCTCAGGGGAATGATAATTCACCCCTCCACTTT.

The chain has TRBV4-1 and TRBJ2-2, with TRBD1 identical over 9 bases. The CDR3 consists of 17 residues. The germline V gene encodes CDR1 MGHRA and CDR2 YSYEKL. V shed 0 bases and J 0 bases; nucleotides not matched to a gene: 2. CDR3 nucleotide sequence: TGCGCCAGCAGCCAAGAGCGGGACAGGGCGAACACCGGGGAGCTGTTTTTT. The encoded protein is CASSQERDRANTGELFF.

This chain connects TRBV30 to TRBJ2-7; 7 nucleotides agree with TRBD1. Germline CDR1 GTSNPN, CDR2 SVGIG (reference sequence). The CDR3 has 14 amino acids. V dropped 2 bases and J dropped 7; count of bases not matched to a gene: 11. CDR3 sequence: CAWSLGRGTGEQYF. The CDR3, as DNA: TGTGCCTGGAGTCTGGGCAGGGGGACGGGAGAGCAGTACTTC.

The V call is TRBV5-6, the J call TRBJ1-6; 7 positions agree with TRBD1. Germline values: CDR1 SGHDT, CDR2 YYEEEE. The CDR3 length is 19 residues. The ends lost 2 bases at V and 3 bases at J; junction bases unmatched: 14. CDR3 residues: CASSLNGADRLYYNSPLHF. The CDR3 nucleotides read TGTGCCAGCAGCTTAAACGGCGCGGACAGGCTTTACTATAATTCACCCCTCCACTTT.

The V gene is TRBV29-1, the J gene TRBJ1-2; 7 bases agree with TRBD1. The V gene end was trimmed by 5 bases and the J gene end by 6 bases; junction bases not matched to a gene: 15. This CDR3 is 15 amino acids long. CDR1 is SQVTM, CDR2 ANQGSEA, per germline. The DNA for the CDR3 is TGCAGCGTTCCTGATATCGTACAGGGGTTCGATGGCTACACCTTC. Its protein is CSVPDIVQGFDGYTF. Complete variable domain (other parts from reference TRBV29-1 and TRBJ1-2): SAVISQKPSRDICQRGTSLTIQCQVDSQVTMMFWYRQQPGQSLTLIATANQGSEATYESGFVIDKFPISRPNLTFSTLTVSNMSPEDSSIYLCSVPDIVQGFDGYTFGSGTRLTVV.

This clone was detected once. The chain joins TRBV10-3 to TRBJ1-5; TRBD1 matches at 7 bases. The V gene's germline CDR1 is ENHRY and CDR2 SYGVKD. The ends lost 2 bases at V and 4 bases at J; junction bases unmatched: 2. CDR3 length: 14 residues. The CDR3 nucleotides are TGTGCCATCAGTGAGGGGGACAGAAATCAGCCCCAGCATTTT. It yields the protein CAISEGDRNQPQHF.

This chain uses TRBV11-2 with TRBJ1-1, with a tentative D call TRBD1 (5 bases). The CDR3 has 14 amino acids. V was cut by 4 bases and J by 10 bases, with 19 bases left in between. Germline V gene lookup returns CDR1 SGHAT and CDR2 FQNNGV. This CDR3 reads CASSSLKGQGRAFF. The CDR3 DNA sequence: TGTGCCAGCAGCTCCTTGAAGGGGCAGGGCCGAGCTTTCTTT.

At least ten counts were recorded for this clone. The CDR3 sequence is CASSLESGGVSEQFF. DNA of the CDR3: TGTGCCAGCAGCTTGGAAAGCGGGGGGGTAAGTGAGCAGTTCTTC. This chain links TRBV11-2 with TRBJ2-1; 10 nucleotides match TRBD2. Germline lookup yields CDR1 SGHAT and CDR2 FQNNGV. V was clipped by 3 bases and J by 9 bases; unmatched bases: 8. This CDR3 spans 15 amino acids.